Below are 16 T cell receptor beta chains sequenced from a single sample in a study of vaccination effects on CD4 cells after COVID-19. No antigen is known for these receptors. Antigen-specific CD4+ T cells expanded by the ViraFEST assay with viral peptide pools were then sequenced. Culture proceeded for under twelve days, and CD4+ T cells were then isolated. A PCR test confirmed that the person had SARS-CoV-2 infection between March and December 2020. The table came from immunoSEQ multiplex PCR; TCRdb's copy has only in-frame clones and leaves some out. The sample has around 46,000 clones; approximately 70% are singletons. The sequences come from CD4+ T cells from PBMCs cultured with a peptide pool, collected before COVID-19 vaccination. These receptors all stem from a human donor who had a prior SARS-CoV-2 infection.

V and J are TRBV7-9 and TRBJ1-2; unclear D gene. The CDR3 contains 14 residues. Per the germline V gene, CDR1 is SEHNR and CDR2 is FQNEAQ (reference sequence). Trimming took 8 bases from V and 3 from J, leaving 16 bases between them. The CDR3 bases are TGTGCCAGCTCCTCCGGTCAAAGCTACTATGGCTACACCTTC. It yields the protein CASSSGQSYYGYTF.

The CDR3 nucleotides are TGTGCCAGCAGCCCCGAGCGGGGGTGGGGCACAGATACGCAGTATTTT. The encoded protein is CASSPERGWGTDTQYF. V is TRBV13 and J is TRBJ2-3; TRBD2 aligns across 8 bases. CDR1 and CDR2 (germline): PRHDT, FYEKMQ (reference sequence). CDR3 length: 16 amino acids. V shed 5 bases and J 1 base; nucleotides not matched to a gene: 8. The variable domain in full, with the rest retrieved from reference TRBV13 and TRBJ2-3, is AAGVIQSPRHLIKEKRETATLKCYPIPRHDTVYWYQQGPGQDPQFLISFYEKMQSDKGSIPDRFSAQQFSDYHSELNMSSLELGDSALYFCASSPERGWGTDTQYFGPGTRLTVL.

CDR3 DNA: TGCGCCAGCAGCTTCCAAGCGGGGGGTACAAGCTCCTACGAGCAGTACTTC. It codes for CASSFQAGGTSSYEQYF. The chain uses TRBV5-1 and TRBJ2-7; 9 positions agree with TRBD2. In germline, CDR1 is SGHRS, CDR2 YFSETQ. This CDR3 comprises 17 residues. Germline trimming cut 2 bases from V and 0 bases from J; bases unmatched to any gene: 9. The entire variable domain, with the rest obtained from reference TRBV5-1 and TRBJ2-7, is as follows: KAGVTQTPRYLIKTRGQQVTLSCSPISGHRSVSWYQQTPGQGLQFLFEYFSETQRNKGNFPGRFSGRQFSNSRSEMNVSTLELGDSALYLCASSFQAGGTSSYEQYFGPGTRLTVT.

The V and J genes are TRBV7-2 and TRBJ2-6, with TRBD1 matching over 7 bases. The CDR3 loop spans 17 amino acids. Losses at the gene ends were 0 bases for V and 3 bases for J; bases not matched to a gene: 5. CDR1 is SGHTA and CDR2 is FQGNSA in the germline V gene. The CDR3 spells CASSLAGGVYGANVLTF. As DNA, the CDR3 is TGTGCCAGCAGCTTAGCAGGGGGCGTATATGGGGCCAACGTCCTGACTTTC.

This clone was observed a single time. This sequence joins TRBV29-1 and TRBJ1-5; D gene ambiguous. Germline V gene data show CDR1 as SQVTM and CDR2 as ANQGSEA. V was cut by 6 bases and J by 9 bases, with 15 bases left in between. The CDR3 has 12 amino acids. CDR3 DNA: TGCAGCGTCGCCGACGGTGCCCTGCCCCAGCATTTT. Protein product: CSVADGALPQHF.

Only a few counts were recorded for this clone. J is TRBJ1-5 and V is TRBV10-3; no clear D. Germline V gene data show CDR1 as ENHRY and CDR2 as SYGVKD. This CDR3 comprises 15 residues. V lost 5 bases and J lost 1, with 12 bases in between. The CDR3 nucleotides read TGTGCCATCAGTTTAGGGATCGAGAGCAATCAGCCCCAGCATTTT. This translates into CAISLGIESNQPQHF.

This chain's CDR3 is CASSFQNYEQYF. The CDR3, as DNA: TGTGCCAGCAGTTTCCAAAATTACGAGCAGTACTTC. V gene TRBV28 combines with J gene TRBJ2-7; D uncertain. Germline loops: CDR1 MDHEN, CDR2 SYDVKM. The germline V and J ends were trimmed by 3 bases and 4 bases, with 7 bases remaining between them. The CDR3 runs to 12 residues.

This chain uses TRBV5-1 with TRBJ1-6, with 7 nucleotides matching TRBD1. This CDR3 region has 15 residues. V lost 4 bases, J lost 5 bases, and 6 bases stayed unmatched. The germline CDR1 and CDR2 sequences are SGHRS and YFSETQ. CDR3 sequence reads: CASSIQDRNNSPLHF. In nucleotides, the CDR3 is TGCGCCAGCAGCATCCAGGACAGGAATAATTCACCCCTCCACTTT.

The CDR3 region is CASTVSGHYEQYF. The CDR3, as DNA: TGTGCCAGCACCGTCTCGGGGCACTACGAGCAGTACTTC. The chain couples TRBV12-3 or TRBV12-4 to TRBJ2-7; D tentatively fits TRBD1 or TRBD2 (5 bases each). The CDR3 consists of 13 residues. The V end was cut by 7 bases, the J end by 3 bases, with 13 bases between.

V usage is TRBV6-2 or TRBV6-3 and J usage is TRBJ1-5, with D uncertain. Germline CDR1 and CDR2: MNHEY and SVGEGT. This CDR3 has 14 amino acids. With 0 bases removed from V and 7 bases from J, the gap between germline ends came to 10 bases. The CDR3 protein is CASSYSTHGQPQHF. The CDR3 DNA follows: TGTGCCAGCAGTTACTCGACCCATGGGCAGCCCCAGCATTTT.

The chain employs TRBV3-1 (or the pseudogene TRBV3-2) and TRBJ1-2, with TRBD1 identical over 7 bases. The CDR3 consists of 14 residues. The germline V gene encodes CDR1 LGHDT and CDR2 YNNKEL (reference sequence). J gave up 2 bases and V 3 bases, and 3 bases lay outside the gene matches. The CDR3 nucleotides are TGTGCCAGCAGCCACTTGACAGGGAACTATGGCTACACCTTC. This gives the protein CASSHLTGNYGYTF.

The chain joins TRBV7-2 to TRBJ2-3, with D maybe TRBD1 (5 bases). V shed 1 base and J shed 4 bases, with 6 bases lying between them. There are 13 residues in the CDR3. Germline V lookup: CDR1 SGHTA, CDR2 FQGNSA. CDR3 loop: CASSLGGADTQYF. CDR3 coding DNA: TGTGCCAGCAGCTTAGGGGGCGCAGATACGCAGTATTTT.

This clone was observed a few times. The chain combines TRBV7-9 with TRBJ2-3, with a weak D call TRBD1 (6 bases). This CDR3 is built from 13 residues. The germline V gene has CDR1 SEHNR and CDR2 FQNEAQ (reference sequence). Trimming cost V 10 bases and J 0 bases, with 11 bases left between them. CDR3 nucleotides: TGTGCCACAGGGACACCCAGCACAGATACGCAGTATTTT. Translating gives CATGTPSTDTQYF.

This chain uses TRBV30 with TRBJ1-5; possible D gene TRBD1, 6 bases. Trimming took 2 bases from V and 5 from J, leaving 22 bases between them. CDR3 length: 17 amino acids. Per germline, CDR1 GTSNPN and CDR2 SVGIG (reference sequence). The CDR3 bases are TGTGCCTGGAGTTCCCAGAGGGGGGGGGCGCGAGATCAGCCCCAGCATTTT. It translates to CAWSSQRGGARDQPQHF.

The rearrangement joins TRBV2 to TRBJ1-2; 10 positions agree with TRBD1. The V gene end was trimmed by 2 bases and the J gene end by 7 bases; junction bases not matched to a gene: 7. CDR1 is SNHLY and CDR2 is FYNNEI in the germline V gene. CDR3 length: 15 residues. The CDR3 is CASSESWTGGFGYTF. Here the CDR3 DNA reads TGTGCCAGCAGTGAAAGCTGGACAGGGGGTTTTGGCTACACCTTC.

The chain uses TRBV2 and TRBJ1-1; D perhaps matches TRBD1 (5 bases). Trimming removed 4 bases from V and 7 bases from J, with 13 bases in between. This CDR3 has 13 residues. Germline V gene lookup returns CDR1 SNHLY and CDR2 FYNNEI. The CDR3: CASSAGHGYEAFF. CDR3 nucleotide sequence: TGTGCCAGCAGTGCCGGACACGGTTATGAAGCTTTCTTT. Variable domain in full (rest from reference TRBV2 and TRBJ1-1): EPEVTQTPSHQVTQMGQEVILRCVPISNHLYFYWYRQILGQKVEFLVSFYNNEISEKSEIFDDQFSVERPDGSNFTLKIRSTKLEDSAMYFCASSAGHGYEAFFGQGTRLTVV.